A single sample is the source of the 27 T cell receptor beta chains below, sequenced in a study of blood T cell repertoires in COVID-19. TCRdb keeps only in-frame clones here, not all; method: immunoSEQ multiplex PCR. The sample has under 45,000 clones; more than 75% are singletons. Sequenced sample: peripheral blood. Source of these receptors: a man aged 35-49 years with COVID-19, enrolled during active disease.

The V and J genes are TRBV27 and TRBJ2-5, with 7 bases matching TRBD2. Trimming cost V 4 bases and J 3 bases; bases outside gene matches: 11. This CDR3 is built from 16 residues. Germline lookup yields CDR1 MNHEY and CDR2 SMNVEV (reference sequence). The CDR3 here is CASSSTPGGREETQYF. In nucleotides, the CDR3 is TGTGCCAGCAGTTCCACCCCCGGGGGGAGGGAAGAGACCCAGTACTTC.

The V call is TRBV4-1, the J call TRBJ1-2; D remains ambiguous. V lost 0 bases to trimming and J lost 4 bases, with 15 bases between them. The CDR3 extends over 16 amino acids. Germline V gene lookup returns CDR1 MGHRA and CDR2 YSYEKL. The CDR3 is CASSQDEWGGGYGYTF. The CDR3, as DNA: TGCGCCAGCAGCCAAGACGAATGGGGAGGAGGCTATGGCTACACCTTC.

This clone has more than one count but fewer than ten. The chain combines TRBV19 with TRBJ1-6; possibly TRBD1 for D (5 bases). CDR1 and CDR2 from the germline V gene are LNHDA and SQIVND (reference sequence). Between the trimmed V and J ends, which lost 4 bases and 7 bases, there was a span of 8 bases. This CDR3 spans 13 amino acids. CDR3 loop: CASSNPGNSPLHF. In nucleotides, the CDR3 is TGTGCCAGTAGTAATCCAGGGAATTCACCCCTCCACTTT.

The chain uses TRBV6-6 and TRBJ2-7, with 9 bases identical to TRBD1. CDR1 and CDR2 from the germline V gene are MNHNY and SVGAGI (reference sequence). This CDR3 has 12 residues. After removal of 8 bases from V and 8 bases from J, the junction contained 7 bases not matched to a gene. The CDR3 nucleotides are TGTGCCAGCGGGTTGGGACAGGGAAAGCAGTACTTC. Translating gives CASGLGQGKQYF.

CDR3 sequence (DNA): TGCGCCAGCAGCTTCTCGGACAGGGAACACTCCTACGAGCAGTACTTC. Its translation: CASSFSDREHSYEQYF. The chain has TRBV5-1 and TRBJ2-7; TRBD1 matches at 8 bases. The germline V gene has CDR1 SGHRS and CDR2 YFSETQ. With V trimmed by 2 bases and J by 0 bases, 7 bases remained unmatched. The CDR3 is 16 residues long.

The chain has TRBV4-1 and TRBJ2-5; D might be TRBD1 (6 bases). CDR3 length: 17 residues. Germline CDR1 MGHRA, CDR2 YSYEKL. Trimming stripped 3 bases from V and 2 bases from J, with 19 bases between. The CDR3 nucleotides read TGCGCCAGCAGCCAGAAGGGGGACGTCCCGGATCAAGAGACCCAGTACTTC. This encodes CASSQKGDVPDQETQYF.

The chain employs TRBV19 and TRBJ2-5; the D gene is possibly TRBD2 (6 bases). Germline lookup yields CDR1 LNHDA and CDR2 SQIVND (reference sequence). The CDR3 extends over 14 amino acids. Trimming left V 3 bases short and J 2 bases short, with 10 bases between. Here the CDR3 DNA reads TGTGCCAGTAGTATGATGGGGGGTCAAGAGACCCAGTACTTC. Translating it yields CASSMMGGQETQYF.

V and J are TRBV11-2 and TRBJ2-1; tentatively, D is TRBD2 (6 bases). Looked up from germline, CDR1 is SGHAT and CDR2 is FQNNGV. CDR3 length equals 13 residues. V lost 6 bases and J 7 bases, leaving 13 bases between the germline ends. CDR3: CASRRDSPNEQFF. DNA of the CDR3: TGTGCCAGCAGACGGGACTCGCCGAATGAGCAGTTCTTC.

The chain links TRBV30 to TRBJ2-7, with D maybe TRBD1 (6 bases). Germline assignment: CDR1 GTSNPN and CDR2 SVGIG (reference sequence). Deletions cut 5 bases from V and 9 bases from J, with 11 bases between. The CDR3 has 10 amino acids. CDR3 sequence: CAWGGSPQYF. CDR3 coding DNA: TGTGCCTGGGGGGGCTCACCGCAGTACTTC.

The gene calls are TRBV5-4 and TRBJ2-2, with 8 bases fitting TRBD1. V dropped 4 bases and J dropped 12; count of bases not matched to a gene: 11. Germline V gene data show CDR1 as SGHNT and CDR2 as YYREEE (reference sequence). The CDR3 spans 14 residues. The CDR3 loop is CASSPRQGTVKLFF. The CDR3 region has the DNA TGTGCCAGCAGCCCCAGACAGGGGACGGTGAAGCTGTTTTTT.

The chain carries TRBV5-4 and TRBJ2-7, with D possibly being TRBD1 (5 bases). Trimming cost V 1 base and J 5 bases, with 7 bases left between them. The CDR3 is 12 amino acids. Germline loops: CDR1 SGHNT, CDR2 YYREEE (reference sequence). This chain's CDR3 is CASSLSGNEQYF. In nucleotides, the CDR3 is TGTGCCAGCAGCTTGTCAGGGAACGAGCAGTACTTC. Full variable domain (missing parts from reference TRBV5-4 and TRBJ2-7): ETGVTQSPTHLIKTRGQQVTLRCSSQSGHNTVSWYQQALGQGPQFIFQYYREEENGRGNFPPRFSGLQFPNYSSELNVNALELDDSALYLCASSLSGNEQYFGPGTRLTVT.

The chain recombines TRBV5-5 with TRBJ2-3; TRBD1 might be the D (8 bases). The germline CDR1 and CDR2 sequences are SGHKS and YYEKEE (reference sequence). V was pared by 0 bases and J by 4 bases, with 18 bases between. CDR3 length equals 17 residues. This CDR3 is CASSLGQGAGVPDTQYF. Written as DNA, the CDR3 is TGTGCCAGCAGCTTGGGGCAGGGGGCGGGAGTGCCAGATACGCAGTATTTT.

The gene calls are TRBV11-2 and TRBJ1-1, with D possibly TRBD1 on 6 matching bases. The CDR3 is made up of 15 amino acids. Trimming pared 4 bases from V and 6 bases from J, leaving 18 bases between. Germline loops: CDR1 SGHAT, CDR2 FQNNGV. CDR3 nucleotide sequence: TGTGCCAGCAGCTATGAGGACAGCAGAGGGGCTGAAGCTTTCTTT. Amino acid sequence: CASSYEDSRGAEAFF.

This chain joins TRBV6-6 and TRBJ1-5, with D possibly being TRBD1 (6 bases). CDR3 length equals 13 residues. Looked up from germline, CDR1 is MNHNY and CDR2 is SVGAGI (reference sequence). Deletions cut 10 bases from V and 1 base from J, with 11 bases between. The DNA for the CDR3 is TGTGCCACGCGAACAGGGAGCAATCAGCCCCAGCATTTT. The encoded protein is CATRTGSNQPQHF.

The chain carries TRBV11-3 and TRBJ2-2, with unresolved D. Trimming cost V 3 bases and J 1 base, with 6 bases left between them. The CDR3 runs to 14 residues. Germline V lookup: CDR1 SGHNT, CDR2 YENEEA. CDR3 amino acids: CASSFIRNTGELFF. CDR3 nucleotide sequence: TGTGCCAGCAGCTTTATTCGGAACACCGGGGAGCTGTTTTTT.

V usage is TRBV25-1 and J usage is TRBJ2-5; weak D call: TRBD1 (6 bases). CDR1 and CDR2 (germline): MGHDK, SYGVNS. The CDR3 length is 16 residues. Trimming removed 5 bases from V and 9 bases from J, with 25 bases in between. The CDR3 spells CASSMRLQGRGWAQYF. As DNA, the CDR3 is TGTGCCAGCAGTATGCGCCTCCAGGGGCGTGGGTGGGCCCAGTACTTC.

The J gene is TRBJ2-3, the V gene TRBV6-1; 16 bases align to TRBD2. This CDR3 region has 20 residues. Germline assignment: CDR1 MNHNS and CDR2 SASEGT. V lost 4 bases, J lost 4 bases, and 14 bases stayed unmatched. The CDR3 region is CASSGTGTSGRGVRADTQYF. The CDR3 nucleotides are TGTGCCAGCAGTGGTACCGGGACTAGCGGGAGGGGGGTGAGGGCAGATACGCAGTATTTT.

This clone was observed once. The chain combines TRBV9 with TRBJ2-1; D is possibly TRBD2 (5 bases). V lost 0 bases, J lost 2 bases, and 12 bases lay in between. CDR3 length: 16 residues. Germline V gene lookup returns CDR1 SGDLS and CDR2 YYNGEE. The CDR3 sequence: CASSVEETNTYNEQFF. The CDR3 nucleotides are TGTGCCAGCAGCGTAGAGGAGACTAACACCTACAATGAGCAGTTCTTC.

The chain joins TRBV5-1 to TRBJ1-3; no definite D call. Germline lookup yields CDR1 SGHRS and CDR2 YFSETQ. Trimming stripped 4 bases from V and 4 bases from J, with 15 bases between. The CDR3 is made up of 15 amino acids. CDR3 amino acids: CASSPAPLGGNTIYF. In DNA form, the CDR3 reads TGCGCCAGCAGCCCTGCCCCGCTCGGGGGAAACACCATATATTTT.

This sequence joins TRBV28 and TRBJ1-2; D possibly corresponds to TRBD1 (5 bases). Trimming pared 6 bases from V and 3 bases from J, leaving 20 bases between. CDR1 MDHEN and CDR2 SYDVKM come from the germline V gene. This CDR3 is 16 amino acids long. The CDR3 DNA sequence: TGTGCCAGCAGGTCTGCAGCGGGGCTGCTTGACTATGGCTACACCTTC. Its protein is CASRSAAGLLDYGYTF.

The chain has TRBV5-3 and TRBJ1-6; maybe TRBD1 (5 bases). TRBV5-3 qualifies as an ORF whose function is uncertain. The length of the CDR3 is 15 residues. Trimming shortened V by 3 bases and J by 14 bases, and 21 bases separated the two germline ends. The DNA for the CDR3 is TGTGCCAGAAGCTGTGGACACAAGGGTTATCGGGCCCTCCACTTT. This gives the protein CARSCGHKGYRALHF.

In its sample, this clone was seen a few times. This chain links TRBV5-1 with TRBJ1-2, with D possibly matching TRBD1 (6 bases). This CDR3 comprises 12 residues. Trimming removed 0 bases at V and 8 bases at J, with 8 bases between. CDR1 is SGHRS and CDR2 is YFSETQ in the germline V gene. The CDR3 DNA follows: TGCGCCAGCAGCTTGGTCGGACAGGGCTACACCTTC. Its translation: CASSLVGQGYTF.

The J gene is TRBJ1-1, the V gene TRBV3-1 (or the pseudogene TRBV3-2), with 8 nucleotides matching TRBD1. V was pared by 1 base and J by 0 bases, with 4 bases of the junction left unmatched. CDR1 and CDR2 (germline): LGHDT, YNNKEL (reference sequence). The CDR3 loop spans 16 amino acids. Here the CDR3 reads CASSQGTGFMNTEAFF. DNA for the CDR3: TGTGCCAGCAGCCAAGGGACAGGGTTCATGAACACTGAAGCTTTCTTT.

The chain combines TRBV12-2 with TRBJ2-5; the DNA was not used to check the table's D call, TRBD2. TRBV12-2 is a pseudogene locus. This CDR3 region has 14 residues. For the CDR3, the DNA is TGTGCAAGTCGCCTAAGCGGGAGGAGGGAGACCCAGTACTTC. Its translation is CASRLSGRRETQYF.

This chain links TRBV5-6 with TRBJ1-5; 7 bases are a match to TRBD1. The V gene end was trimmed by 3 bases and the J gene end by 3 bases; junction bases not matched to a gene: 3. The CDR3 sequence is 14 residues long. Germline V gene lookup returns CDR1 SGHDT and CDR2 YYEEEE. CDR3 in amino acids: CASSSGQANQPQHF. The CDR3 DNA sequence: TGTGCCAGCAGCTCTGGACAGGCCAATCAGCCCCAGCATTTT.

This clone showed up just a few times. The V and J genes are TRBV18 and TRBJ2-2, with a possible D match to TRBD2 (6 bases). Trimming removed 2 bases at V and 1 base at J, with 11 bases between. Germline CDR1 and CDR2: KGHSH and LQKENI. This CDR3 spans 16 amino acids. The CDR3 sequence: CASSPRGSGNTGELFF. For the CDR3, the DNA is TGTGCCAGCTCACCAAGGGGTAGCGGGAACACCGGGGAGCTGTTTTTT.

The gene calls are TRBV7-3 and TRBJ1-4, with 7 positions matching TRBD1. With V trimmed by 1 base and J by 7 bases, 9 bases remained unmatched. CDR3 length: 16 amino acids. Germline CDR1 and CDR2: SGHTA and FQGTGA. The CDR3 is CASSLKRRGRGEKLFF. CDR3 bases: TGTGCCAGCAGCTTAAAAAGGAGGGGGCGGGGTGAAAAACTGTTTTTT.